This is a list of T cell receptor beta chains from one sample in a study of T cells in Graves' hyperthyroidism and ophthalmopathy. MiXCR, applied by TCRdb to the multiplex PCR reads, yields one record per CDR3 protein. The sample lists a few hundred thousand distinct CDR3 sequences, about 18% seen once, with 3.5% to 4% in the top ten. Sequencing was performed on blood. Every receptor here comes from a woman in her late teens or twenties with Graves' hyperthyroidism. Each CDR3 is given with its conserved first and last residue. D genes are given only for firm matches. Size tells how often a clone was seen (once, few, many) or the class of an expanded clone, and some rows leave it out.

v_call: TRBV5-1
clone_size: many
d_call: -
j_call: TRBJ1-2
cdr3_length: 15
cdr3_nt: TGCGCCAGCAGCTTGACGACAGTTCCTAACTATGGCTACACCTTC
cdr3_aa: CASSLTTVPNYGYTF

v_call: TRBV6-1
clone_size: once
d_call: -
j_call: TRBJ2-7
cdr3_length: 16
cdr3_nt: TGTGCCAGCAGGATGGCGGAGCCCCCCGGGGGTCACGAGCAGTACTTC
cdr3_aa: CASRMAEPPGGHEQYF

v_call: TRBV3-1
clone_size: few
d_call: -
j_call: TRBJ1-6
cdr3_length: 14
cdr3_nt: TGTGCCAGCAGCCAAGAACACCGTAATTCACCCCTCCACTTT
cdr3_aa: CASSQEHRNSPLHF

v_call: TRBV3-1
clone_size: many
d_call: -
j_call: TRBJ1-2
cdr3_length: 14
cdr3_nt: TGTGCCAGCAGCTTCGCGACCGCGCGCTATGGCTACACCTTC
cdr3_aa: CASSFATARYGYTF

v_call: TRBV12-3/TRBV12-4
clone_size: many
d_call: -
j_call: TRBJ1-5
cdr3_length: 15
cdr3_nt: TGTGCCAGCAGTTTAATGGCAGGAAACAATCAGCCCCAGCATTTT
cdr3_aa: CASSLMAGNNQPQHF

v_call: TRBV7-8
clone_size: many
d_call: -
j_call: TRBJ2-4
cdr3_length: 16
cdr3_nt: TGTGCCAGCAGCCAGGGCCCTAAAGTAGCCAAAAACATTCAGTACTTC
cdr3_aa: CASSQGPKVAKNIQYF

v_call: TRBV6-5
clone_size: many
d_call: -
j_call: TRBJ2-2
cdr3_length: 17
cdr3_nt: TGTGCCAGCAGTTACTTGATCTCGGCCGCGAACACCGGGGAGCTGTTCTTT
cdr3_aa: CASSYLISAANTGELFF

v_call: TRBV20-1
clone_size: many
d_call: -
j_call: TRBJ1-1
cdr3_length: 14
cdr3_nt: TGCAGTGCTAGAGAGACCGGAATGAACACTGAAGCTTTCTTT
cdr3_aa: CSARETGMNTEAFF

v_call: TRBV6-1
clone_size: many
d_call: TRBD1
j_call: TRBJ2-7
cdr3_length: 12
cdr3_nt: TGTGCCAGCAGTACAGGGGGCGACGAGCAGTACTTC
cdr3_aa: CASSTGGDEQYF

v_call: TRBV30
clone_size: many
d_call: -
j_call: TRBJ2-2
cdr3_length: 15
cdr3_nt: TGTGCCGGCCCCGTCGGAGAGGCAGGACAACGGGAGCTGTTTTTT
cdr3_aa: CAGPVGEAGQRELFF

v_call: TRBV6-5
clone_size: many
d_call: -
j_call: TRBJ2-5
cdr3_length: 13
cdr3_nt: TGTGCCAGCAGTTACCCACACCAAGAGACCCAGTACTTC
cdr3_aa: CASSYPHQETQYF

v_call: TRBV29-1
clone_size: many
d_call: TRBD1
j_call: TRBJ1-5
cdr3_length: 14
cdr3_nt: TGCAGCGTGTGGACAGGGGGTGGCAATCAGCCCCAGCATTTT
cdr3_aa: CSVWTGGGNQPQHF

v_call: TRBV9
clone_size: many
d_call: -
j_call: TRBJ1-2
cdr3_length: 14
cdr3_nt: TGTGCCAGCAGCGTAGAACAGGGCTTCTGGGGCTACACCTTC
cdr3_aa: CASSVEQGFWGYTF

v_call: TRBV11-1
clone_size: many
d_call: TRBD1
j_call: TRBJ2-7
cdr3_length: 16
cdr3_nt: TGTGCCAGCAGCTCGGCCCCAGGGACAGCCCCCTACGAGCAGTACTTC
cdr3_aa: CASSSAPGTAPYEQYF

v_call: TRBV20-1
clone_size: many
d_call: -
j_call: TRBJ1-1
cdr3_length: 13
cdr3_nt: TGCAGTGCCTTTGGGGATGGGGACACTGAAGCTTTCTTT
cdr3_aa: CSAFGDGDTEAFF

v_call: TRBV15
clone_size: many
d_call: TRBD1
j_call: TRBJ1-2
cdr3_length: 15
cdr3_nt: TGTGCCACCAGCGGCCACGGGACAGGGAACTATGGCTACACCTTC
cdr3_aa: CATSGHGTGNYGYTF

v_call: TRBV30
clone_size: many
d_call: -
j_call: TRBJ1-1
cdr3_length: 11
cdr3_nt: TGTGCCTGGAGTGTGACGGAAGAAGCTTTCTTT
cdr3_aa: CAWSVTEEAFF

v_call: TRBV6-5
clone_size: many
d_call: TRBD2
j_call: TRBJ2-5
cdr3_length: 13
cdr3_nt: TGTGCCAGCAAGCAGCGGGGGCGAGAGACCCAGTACTTC
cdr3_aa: CASKQRGRETQYF

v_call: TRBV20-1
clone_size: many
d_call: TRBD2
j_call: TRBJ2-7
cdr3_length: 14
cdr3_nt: TGCAGTGCTAGAGATCCTCGGGGGGGCCAAGGGCAGCACTTC
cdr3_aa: CSARDPRGGQGQHF

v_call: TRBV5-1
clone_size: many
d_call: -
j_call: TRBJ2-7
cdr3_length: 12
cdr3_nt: TGTGCCAGCAGTTTAACTGGGGACGAGCAGTACTTC
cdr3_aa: CASSLTGDEQYF

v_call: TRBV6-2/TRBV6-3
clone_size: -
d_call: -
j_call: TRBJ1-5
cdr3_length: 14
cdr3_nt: TGTGCCAGCAGTTACCAGGGTAGCAATCAGCCCCAGCATTTT
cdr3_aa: CASSYQGSNQPQHF

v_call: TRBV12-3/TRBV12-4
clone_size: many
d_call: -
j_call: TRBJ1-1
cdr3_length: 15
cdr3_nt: TGTGCCAGCAGGCCGTTGGTTAGGGCGTACACTGAAGCTTTCTTT
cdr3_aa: CASRPLVRAYTEAFF

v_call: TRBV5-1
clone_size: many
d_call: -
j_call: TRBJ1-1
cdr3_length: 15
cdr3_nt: TGCGCCAGCAGCTTGGAAGAGGGGATGAACACTGAAGCTTTCTTT
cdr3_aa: CASSLEEGMNTEAFF

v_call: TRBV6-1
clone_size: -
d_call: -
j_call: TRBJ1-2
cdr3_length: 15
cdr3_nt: TGTGCCAGCAGAGCTAGTTACATCTTTAATTATGGTTACACCTTC
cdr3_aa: CASRASYIFNYGYTF

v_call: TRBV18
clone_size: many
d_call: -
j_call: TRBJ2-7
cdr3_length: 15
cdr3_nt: TGTGCCAGCTCACCGCCAATTGACAGGACCTACGAGCAGTACTTC
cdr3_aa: CASSPPIDRTYEQYF

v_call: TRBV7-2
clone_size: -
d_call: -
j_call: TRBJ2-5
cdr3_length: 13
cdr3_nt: TGTGCCAGCTTATGGGTGGGGGGTGAGACCCAGTACTTC
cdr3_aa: CASLWVGGETQYF

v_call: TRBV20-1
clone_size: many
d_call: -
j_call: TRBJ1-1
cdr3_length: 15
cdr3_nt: TGCAGTGCTAGCTCCCCAGAGGGGTCCGGCGCTGAAGCTTTCTTT
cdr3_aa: CSASSPEGSGAEAFF

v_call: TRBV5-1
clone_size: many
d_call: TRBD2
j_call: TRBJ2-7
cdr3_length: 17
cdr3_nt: TGCGCCAGCAGCATAGGACTAGCGGGGGCCGCCCTCTACGAGCAGTACTTC
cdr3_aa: CASSIGLAGAALYEQYF

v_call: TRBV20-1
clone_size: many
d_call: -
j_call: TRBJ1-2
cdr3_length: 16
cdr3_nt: TGCAGTGCTAGAGCAGCCGTTGGGGGACTTAACTATGGCTACACCTTC
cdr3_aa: CSARAAVGGLNYGYTF

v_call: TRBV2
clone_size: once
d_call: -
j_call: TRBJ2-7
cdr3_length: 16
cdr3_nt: TGTGCCAGCAGTGAGGATTGGGACGGGACCCTAGAGGAGCAGTACTTC
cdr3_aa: CASSEDWDGTLEEQYF

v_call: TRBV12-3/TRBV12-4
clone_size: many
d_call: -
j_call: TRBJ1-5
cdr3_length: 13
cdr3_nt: TGTGCCAGCAGTAGGGGACCGACGGTTACCCAGCATTTT
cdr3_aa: CASSRGPTVTQHF

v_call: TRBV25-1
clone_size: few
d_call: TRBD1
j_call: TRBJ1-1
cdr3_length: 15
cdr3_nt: TGTGCCAGCAGTCTACAGGGGCCTTCGTACACTGAAGCTTTCTTT
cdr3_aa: CASSLQGPSYTEAFF